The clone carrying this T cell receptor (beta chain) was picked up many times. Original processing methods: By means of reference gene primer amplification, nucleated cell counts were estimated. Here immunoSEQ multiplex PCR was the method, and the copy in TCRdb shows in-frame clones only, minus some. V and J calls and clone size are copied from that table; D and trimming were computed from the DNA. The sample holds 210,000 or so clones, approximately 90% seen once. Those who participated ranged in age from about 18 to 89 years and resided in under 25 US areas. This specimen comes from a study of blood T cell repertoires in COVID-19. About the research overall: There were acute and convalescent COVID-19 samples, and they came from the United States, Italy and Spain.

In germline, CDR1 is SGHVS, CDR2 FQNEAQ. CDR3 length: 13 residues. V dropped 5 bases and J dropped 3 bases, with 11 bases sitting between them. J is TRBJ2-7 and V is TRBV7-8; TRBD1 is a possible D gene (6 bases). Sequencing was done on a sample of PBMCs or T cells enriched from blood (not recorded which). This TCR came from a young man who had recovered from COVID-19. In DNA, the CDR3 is TGTGCCAGCAGCCAGGGACACGGCTACGAGCAGTACTTC. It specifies CASSQGHGYEQYF.